This TCR beta chain was identified in a study of T-cell reconstitution after alpha-beta-depleted transplantation in children. Germline V gene lookup returns CDR1 SGHRS and CDR2 YFSETQ. The CDR3 spans 19 residues. V was clipped by 4 bases and J by 7 bases, with 31 bases between them. During its preparation, the TCRbeta library received unique molecular identifiers. TCRdb re-called the PCR reads through MiXCR, storing one row per CDR3 protein. The repertoire has 450,000 to 600,000 distinct CDR3 sequences, about 16% of them found once; the top ten carry 2.5% to 3.5%. The chain employs TRBV5-1 and TRBJ2-3; D unclear. The TCR comes from a human donor who donated a stem cell graft to a child with acute lymphoblastic leukemia. Sequencing used PBMCs from the stem cell graft donor, obtained from the stem cell graft. In DNA, the CDR3 is TGCGCCAGCAGCAATATATTTAAGGCTTCGGCCCTCCTCGCGAATACGCAGTATTTT. Residues: CASSNIFKASALLANTQYF.